Following are 11 T cell receptor beta chains from one sample sequenced in a study of blood T cell repertoires in COVID-19. Sequenced by immunoSEQ multiplex PCR; TCRdb stores in-frame clones only, minus some. The sample includes over 300,000 clones, approximately 85% of them seen just once. Sequencing was done on a sample of PBMCs or T cells enriched from blood (not recorded which). These TCRs come from a young man who had recovered from COVID-19.

J is TRBJ1-1 and V is TRBV18; tentative D call: TRBD1 (5 bases). Germline-derived CDR1 and CDR2 are KGHSH and LQKENI. The germline V and J ends were trimmed by 0 bases and 1 base, with 12 bases remaining between them. This CDR3 is 16 amino acids long. The CDR3 sequence is CASSPPGWGPNTEAFF. The CDR3 region has the DNA TGTGCCAGCTCACCACCGGGATGGGGCCCGAACACTGAAGCTTTCTTT.

A remark on this clone: Other nucleotide sequences in the sample specify the same CDR3. V gene TRBV5-1 combines with J gene TRBJ2-7; D might be TRBD1 (5 bases). The CDR3 is made up of 14 amino acids. Germline lookup yields CDR1 SGHRS and CDR2 YFSETQ. Between the trimmed V and J ends, which lost 0 bases and 0 bases, there was a span of 7 bases. The CDR3 is CASSLGTNSYEQYF. As DNA, the CDR3 is TGCGCCAGCAGCTTGGGGACAAACTCCTACGAGCAGTACTTC.

The chain recombines TRBV5-1 with TRBJ2-5, with D possibly TRBD2 on 5 matching bases. Per germline, CDR1 SGHRS and CDR2 YFSETQ. This CDR3 is 14 amino acids long. The ends were cut back, 0 bases at V and 3 bases at J, with 9 bases in the middle. CDR3 nucleotide sequence: TGCGCCAGCAGCTTGGGAGGGTCAGAAGAGACCCAGTACTTC. This translates into CASSLGGSEETQYF.

CDR3 amino acids: CASSFRGGTEAFF. The CDR3 nucleotides are TGTGCCAGCAGCTTCCGTGGAGGCACTGAAGCTTTCTTT. V is TRBV11-2 and J is TRBJ1-1; no clear D gene. V lost 3 bases to trimming and J lost 4 bases, with 9 bases between them. The CDR3 is made up of 13 amino acids. Germline V gene data show CDR1 as SGHAT and CDR2 as FQNNGV.

This clone has a handful of counts. The chain has TRBV10-3 and TRBJ2-5; 7 nucleotides line up with TRBD2. The CDR3 sequence is 15 residues long. Looked up from germline, CDR1 is ENHRY and CDR2 is SYGVKD. V gave up 0 bases and J gave up 1 base; unmatched junction bases: 2. The DNA for the CDR3 is TGTGCCATCAGTGAGTCGGGAGGGATCCAAGAGACCCAGTACTTC. As protein: CAISESGGIQETQYF.

The chain uses TRBV4-3 and TRBJ2-6, with a possible D match to TRBD1 (6 bases). The V gene's germline CDR1 is LGHNA and CDR2 YSLEER. V was pared by 4 bases and J by 2 bases, with 18 bases between. The CDR3 totals 18 residues. This CDR3 is CASSPGAQGLPGANVLTF. The CDR3 coding sequence is TGCGCCAGCAGCCCAGGGGCACAGGGTTTACCTGGGGCCAACGTCCTGACTTTC.

The chain combines TRBV6-5 with TRBJ1-3; D remains unclear. The CDR3 covers 15 residues. The V gene lost 9 bases and the J gene lost 0 bases, with 15 bases spanning the gap. Germline V gene sequence: CDR1 MNHEY, CDR2 SVGAGI. The CDR3 sequence is CASRSPLSSGNTIYF. DNA for the CDR3: TGTGCCAGTCGGTCCCCTCTAAGCTCTGGAAACACCATATATTTT.

The chain uses TRBV27 and TRBJ2-7; possible D gene TRBD2, 5 bases. This CDR3 region has 14 residues. V lost 4 bases and J lost 5, with 15 bases in between. CDR1 is MNHEY, CDR2 SMNVEV, per germline (reference sequence). In DNA form, the CDR3 reads TGTGCCAGCAGTTACGAGGGCCCGACGAACGAGCAGTACTTC. This sequence encodes CASSYEGPTNEQYF.

This rearrangement joins TRBV27 to TRBJ1-5, with D possibly matching TRBD1 (6 bases). The CDR3 is made up of 19 amino acids. With 4 bases removed from V and 0 bases from J, the gap between germline ends came to 22 bases. Germline V gene lookup returns CDR1 MNHEY and CDR2 SMNVEV (reference sequence). In DNA, the CDR3 is TGTGCCAGCAGTTCTCTCAGGGGTACTAACCAGAATAGCAATCAGCCCCAGCATTTT. This codes for CASSSLRGTNQNSNQPQHF.

The chain couples TRBV6-5 to TRBJ1-5; possibly TRBD1 for D (6 bases). The germline V and J ends were trimmed by 2 bases and 5 bases, with 13 bases remaining between them. The CDR3 extends over 15 amino acids. Germline V gene lookup returns CDR1 MNHEY and CDR2 SVGAGI. Here the CDR3 DNA reads TGTGCCAGCAGTTACGCGGGGGCCAGGGATCAGCCCCAGCATTTT. It encodes CASSYAGARDQPQHF.

The chain recombines TRBV7-3 with TRBJ1-5; D gene unclear. The germline V gene encodes CDR1 SGHTA and CDR2 FQGTGA. The CDR3 spans 13 residues. Trimming took off 2 bases at V and 9 bases at J, with 11 bases between the two ends. The CDR3 sequence: CASSLDWSGPQHF. CDR3 sequence (DNA): TGTGCCAGCAGCTTAGATTGGTCAGGGCCCCAGCATTTT.